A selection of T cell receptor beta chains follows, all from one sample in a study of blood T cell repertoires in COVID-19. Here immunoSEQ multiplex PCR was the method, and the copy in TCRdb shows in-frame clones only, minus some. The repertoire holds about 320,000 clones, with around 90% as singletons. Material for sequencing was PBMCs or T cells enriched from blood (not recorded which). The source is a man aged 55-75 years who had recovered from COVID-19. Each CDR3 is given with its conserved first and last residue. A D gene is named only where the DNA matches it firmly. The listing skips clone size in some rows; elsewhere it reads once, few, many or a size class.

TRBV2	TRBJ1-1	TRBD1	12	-	TGTGCCAGCAGTGAGGAGGACAGGGGGGCTTTCTTT	CASSEEDRGAFF
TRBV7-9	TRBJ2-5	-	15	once	TGTGCCAGCAGCACCGGGGACAACTTAAGGGAGACCCAGTACTTC	CASSTGDNLRETQYF
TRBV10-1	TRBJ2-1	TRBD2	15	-	TGCGCCAGCAGTACTAGCGGGAGCTCGTACAATGAGCAGTTCTTC	CASSTSGSSYNEQFF
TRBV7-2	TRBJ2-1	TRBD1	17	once	TGTGCCAGCAGCTTAGGGACAGGAAGAAACTCCTACAATGAGCAGTTCTTC	CASSLGTGRNSYNEQFF
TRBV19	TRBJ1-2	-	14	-	TGTGCCAGTAGGCCAAGGGAGGTCACCTATGGCTACACCTTC	CASRPREVTYGYTF
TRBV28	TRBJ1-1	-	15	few	TGTGCCAGCAGTTCGGGAGGGATGATGAACACTGAAGCTTTCTTT	CASSSGGMMNTEAFF
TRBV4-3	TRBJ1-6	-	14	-	TGCGCCAGCAGCCGGACAGCTTATAATTCACCCCTCCACTTT	CASSRTAYNSPLHF
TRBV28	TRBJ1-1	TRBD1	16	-	TGTGCCAGCAGTTTGGCAGGGGGCGCGGTGAACACTGAAGCTTTCTTT	CASSLAGGAVNTEAFF
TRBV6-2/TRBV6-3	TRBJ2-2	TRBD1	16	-	TGTGCCAGCAGCGAGGGTGGACAGGGGGCGACCGGGGAGCTGTTTTTT	CASSEGGQGATGELFF
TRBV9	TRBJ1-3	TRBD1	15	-	TGTGCCAGCAGCGTAGGGGCAGGGGGCGGAAACACCATATATTTT	CASSVGAGGGNTIYF
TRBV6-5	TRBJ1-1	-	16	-	TGTGCCAGCAGTTACTCTTTGGGGGCGAAGAACACTGAAGCTTTCTTT	CASSYSLGAKNTEAFF
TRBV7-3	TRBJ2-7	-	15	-	TGTGCCAGCAGCTTAGTCGCAGGGGCGGGTTACGAGCAGTACTTC	CASSLVAGAGYEQYF
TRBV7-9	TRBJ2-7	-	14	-	TGTGCCAGCAGCTTAGGGACAGAGACCTACGAGCAGTACTTC	CASSLGTETYEQYF
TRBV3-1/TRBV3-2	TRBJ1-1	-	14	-	TGTGCCAGCAGCAACAGGGAAATGAGTACTGAAGCTTTCTTT	CASSNREMSTEAFF
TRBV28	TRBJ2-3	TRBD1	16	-	TGTGCCAGCAGTTTAACAGGGGGCATTTGGACAGATACGCAGTATTTT	CASSLTGGIWTDTQYF
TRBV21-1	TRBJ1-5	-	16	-	TGTGCCAGCAGCAAAGAGGTGCAGGACAAACATCAGCCCCAGCATTTT	CASSKEVQDKHQPQHF
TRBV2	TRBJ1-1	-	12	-	TGTGCCAGCAGAGTAGAGAACACTGAAGCTTTCTTT	CASRVENTEAFF
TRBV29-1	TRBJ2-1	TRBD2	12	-	TGCAGCGTGCGGGAGGGAAGAGGTGAGCAGTTCTTC	CSVREGRGEQFF
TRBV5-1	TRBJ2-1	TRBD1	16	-	TGCGCCAGCAGCCCCATAGGGACAGGAGACTACAATGAGCAGTTCTTC	CASSPIGTGDYNEQFF